The clone carrying this T cell receptor beta chain was counted a few times. As yet, its antigen is unknown. Via MiXCR, TCRdb re-called the reads, giving one row per CDR3 protein. The sample contains 550,000 to 850,000 distinct CDR3 sequences, roughly 36% of which appear only once. This entry belongs to a study of T cell repertoires in cytomegalovirus infection. Study-wide results and caveats: Within the response measured ex vivo, HLA-C-restricted CMV-specific TCR beta clonotypes were dominant.

After removal of 0 bases from V and 4 bases from J, the junction contained 9 bases not matched to a gene. The V gene's germline CDR1 is SGHTA and CDR2 FQGNSA. The CDR3 totals 17 residues. This material consisted of cultured PBMCs, taken from culture after CMV antigen stimulation. The chain couples TRBV7-2 to TRBJ2-1; 7 bases are shared with TRBD2. The receptor's source is a human donor in good health (CMV status not recorded). Some clones in this sample may be carry-over from other donors' samples. CDR3 sequence (DNA): TGTGCCAGCAGCTTAGCCCCTGGCGGGAGTGGGTACAATGAGCAGTTCTTC. The encoded protein is CASSLAPGGSGYNEQFF.